These 10 T cell receptor beta chains originate from one sample sequenced in a study of control samples from healthy donors and cancer patients. Clones were read by immunoSEQ multiplex PCR, and TCRdb kept only the in-frame ones, dropping some. This sample carries 150,000 to 200,000 clones, 88% of them seen once, and the ten largest clones take 4% to 6%. Material: blood. Receptors originate from a woman in her thirties in good health.

V and J are TRBV4-1 and TRBJ2-7, with 9 bases identical to TRBD1. CDR1 MGHRA and CDR2 YSYEKL come from the germline V gene. J lost 2 bases, V lost 1 base, and 6 bases had no gene match. The CDR3 has 16 amino acids. The CDR3 spells CASSQVAGQGPYEQYF. The CDR3 DNA is TGCGCCAGCAGCCAAGTCGCGGGACAGGGACCCTACGAGCAGTACTTC.

This rearrangement joins TRBV15 to TRBJ2-1, with 7 bases that match TRBD1. CDR3 length: 15 amino acids. CDR1 and CDR2 from the germline V gene are LNHNV and YYDKDF (reference sequence). Trimming took 2 bases from V and 3 from J; bases not matched to a gene: 4. For the CDR3, the DNA is TGTGCCACCAGCAGAAAGGGACAGTTCTACAATGAGCAGTTCTTC. Translating it yields CATSRKGQFYNEQFF.

The CDR3: CASSSGQLYEQYF. The DNA for the CDR3 is TGTGCCAGCAGCAGCGGGCAGCTATACGAGCAGTACTTC. The chain recombines TRBV6-6 with TRBJ2-7, with D tentatively TRBD2 (6 bases). Between the trimmed V and J ends, which lost 6 bases and 4 bases, there was a span of 13 bases. CDR1 is MNHNY and CDR2 is SVGAGI in the germline V gene (reference sequence). The length of the CDR3 is 13 residues.

This chain's CDR3 is CASSEQGRTGYTF. CDR3 coding DNA: TGCGCCAGCAGTGAGCAGGGTAGGACTGGCTACACCTTC. V gene TRBV10-2 combines with J gene TRBJ1-2; the D gene is possibly TRBD1 (5 bases). This CDR3 comprises 13 residues. V lost 2 bases and J 7 bases, leaving 11 bases between the germline ends. The V gene's germline CDR1 is WSHSY and CDR2 SAAADI.

CDR3 sequence (DNA): TGTGCCACCAGTGATTTGGGAGGGTCTGAGCAGTTCTTC. Its protein product is CATSDLGGSEQFF. This chain uses TRBV24-1 with TRBJ2-1; possible D gene TRBD2, 6 bases. The CDR3 totals 13 residues. Trimming shortened V by 0 bases and J by 9 bases, and 8 bases separated the two germline ends. Germline-derived CDR1 and CDR2 are KGHDR and SFDVKD.

The rearrangement uses TRBV5-5 and TRBJ2-5, with D uncertain. V lost 0 bases and J lost 2, with 14 bases in between. Germline V gene lookup returns CDR1 SGHKS and CDR2 YYEKEE (reference sequence). The CDR3 has 16 residues. The DNA for the CDR3 is TGTGCCAGCAGCTTGGGACTCCGTAGGGTGCAAGAGACCCAGTACTTC. It is translated as CASSLGLRRVQETQYF. Together with reference TRBV5-5 and TRBJ2-5, the CDR3 gives the full variable domain: DAGVTQSPTHLIKTRGQQVTLRCSPISGHKSVSWYQQVLGQGPQFIFQYYEKEERGRGNFPDRFSARQFPNYSSELNVNALLLGDSALYLCASSLGLRRVQETQYFGPGTRLLVL.

The V call is TRBV30, the J call TRBJ1-1; TRBD1 matches at 8 bases. The junction had 7 bases not matched to a gene; V was cut back by 7 bases and J by 6 bases. The germline V gene encodes CDR1 GTSNPN and CDR2 SVGIG (reference sequence). This CDR3 has 12 residues. CDR3 region: CASLDRGSEAFF. The CDR3 coding sequence is TGTGCCTCATTAGACAGGGGCTCTGAAGCTTTCTTT.

This clone was found a few times. The genes are TRBV30 and TRBJ2-1, with 10 bases identical to TRBD1. Looked up from germline, CDR1 is GTSNPN and CDR2 is SVGIG (reference sequence). Trimming took 0 bases from V and 11 from J; bases not matched to a gene: 7. The CDR3 loop spans 14 amino acids. In nucleotides, the CDR3 is TGTGCCTGGAGTGTCGGACAGGGGGTTACAAAGCAGTTCTTC. It yields the protein CAWSVGQGVTKQFF.

The chain is built from TRBV2 and TRBJ2-7, with D perhaps matching TRBD1 (5 bases). Looked up from germline, CDR1 is SNHLY and CDR2 is FYNNEI. The CDR3 has 12 amino acids. The V end was cut by 4 bases, the J end by 6 bases, with 10 bases between. The DNA for the CDR3 is TGTGCCAGCAGTGGGAGCAGGGTCGAGCAGTACGTC. Translating gives CASSGSRVEQYV.

The chain carries TRBV6-1 and TRBJ1-5; no firm D call. Germline V gives CDR1 MNHNS, CDR2 SASEGT. The CDR3 totals 13 residues. V was pared by 1 base and J by 8 bases, with 9 bases between. CDR3 DNA sequence: TGTGCCAGCAGTGAAGGTGTTAAGGAGCCCCAGCATTTT. Protein sequence: CASSEGVKEPQHF.